These 25 T cell receptor beta chains originate from one sample sequenced in a study of regulatory T cells in long-lasting Graves disease. Sequencing libraries for TCR beta were prepared with iRepertoire HTBI primers and Arm-PCR of CDR3 regions. TCRdb reprocessed the multiplex PCR reads with MiXCR, giving one entry per CDR3 protein. Here the sample spans around 430,000 distinct CDR3 sequences, about 22% being singletons. Time point noted: persistent/refractory GD, antithyroid drugs over 5 years with positive TRAb. Generation of the TCR library employed RNA extracted from PBMCs. The specimen comprised peripheral blood mononuclear cells (PBMCs), sampled when the disease was refractory, from a patient treated with antithyroid drugs. The receptors come from a female donor with Graves disease.

This clonotype was recorded at least ten times. This chain connects TRBV11-3 to TRBJ2-5; 12 bases agree with TRBD2. The CDR3 is 16 residues long. V dropped 6 bases and J dropped 4; count of bases not matched to a gene: 9. From germline, CDR1 is SGHNT and CDR2 YENEEA. The CDR3 sequence is CASSTTGLAGRETQYF. The CDR3 nucleotides read TGTGCCAGCAGTACCACCGGACTAGCGGGGCGAGAGACCCAGTACTTC.

V is TRBV7-2 and J is TRBJ2-7; 7 bases are shared with TRBD1. The V gene end was trimmed by 2 bases and the J gene end by 5 bases; junction bases not matched to a gene: 9. CDR3 length equals 15 residues. Looked up from germline, CDR1 is SGHTA and CDR2 is FQGNSA. This chain's CDR3 is CASSLPPGQRHEQYF. In DNA form, the CDR3 reads TGTGCCAGCAGCTTACCACCGGGACAGCGCCACGAGCAGTACTTC.

The rearrangement uses TRBV3-2 and TRBJ1-1; the DNA was not compared with TRBD1, the D call given in the table. TRBV3-2 is a recognized pseudogene. The CDR3 has 15 amino acids. The CDR3 loop reads CASSQAGHRKTEAFF. The CDR3 coding sequence is TGTGCCAGCAGCCAAGCAGGGCACAGGAAGACTGAAGCTTTCTTT.

This clonotype was seen many times. The chain carries TRBV12-3 or TRBV12-4 and TRBJ2-5; 9 bases match TRBD2. The CDR3 has 15 residues. The V segment lost 5 bases and the J segment 2 bases; nucleotides outside the gene matches: 6. This chain's CDR3 is CASSIEGLAQETQYF. CDR3 in DNA: TGTGCCAGCAGTATAGAGGGACTAGCACAAGAGACCCAGTACTTC.

The sample holds many counts of this clonotype. The genes are TRBV27 and TRBJ2-5; D remains ambiguous. The CDR3 is 13 residues long. Germline V gene data show CDR1 as MNHEY and CDR2 as SMNVEV (reference sequence). The V gene lost 3 bases and the J gene lost 3 bases, with 8 bases spanning the gap. The DNA of the CDR3 is TGTGCCAGCAGTTTCTTAGGAAAAGAGACCCAGTACTTC. Its protein is CASSFLGKETQYF.

This clonotype was seen more than once but under ten times. This chain joins TRBV12-5 and TRBJ1-2; 7 bases are shared with TRBD1. This CDR3 has 14 residues. Trimming at V came to 6 bases and at J to 7 bases, leaving 11 bases not matched to a gene. The germline V gene encodes CDR1 LGHNT and CDR2 FRNRAP. The CDR3 DNA reads TGTGCTAGTGGGGAGGACAGGCCTCGCGGTGGCTACACCTTC. Its translation: CASGEDRPRGGYTF.

This clonotype was picked up many times. V and J are TRBV13 and TRBJ1-6; maybe TRBD1 (5 bases). V lost 3 bases and J 4 bases, leaving 13 bases between the germline ends. The germline CDR1 and CDR2 sequences are PRHDT and FYEKMQ (reference sequence). CDR3 length: 16 residues. DNA for the CDR3: TGTGCCAGCAGCTTCGCCCAGGGACGGTATAATTCACCCCTCCACTTT. As protein: CASSFAQGRYNSPLHF.

Remarks on this clonotype: The junction departs from the called germline gene at one end, perhaps through a read error. This rearrangement joins TRBV6-5 to TRBJ1-4; TRBD1 aligns across 10 bases. The V gene's germline CDR1 is MNHEY and CDR2 SVGAGI. The length of the CDR3 is 12 residues. The DNA for the CDR3 is TGTGCCAGCAGTTACTCGGGACAGGGGTGGATTTTT. It is translated as CASSYSGQGWIF.

This clonotype has ten or more counts. The chain recombines TRBV12-3 or TRBV12-4 with TRBJ1-2; TRBD1 matches at 7 bases. The CDR3 sequence is 13 residues long. The V gene end was trimmed by 7 bases and the J gene end by 8 bases; junction bases not matched to a gene: 10. DNA for the CDR3: TGTGCCAGCACCAACAGGGGTCCTTGGGGCTACACCTTC. It translates to CASTNRGPWGYTF.

The CDR3 DNA is TGTGCCAGCAGCTTAGTGTCGGCGAACACCGGGGAGCTGTTTTTT. Translation gives CASSLVSANTGELFF. V is TRBV7-8 and J is TRBJ2-2; D is undetermined. V shed 1 base and J shed 0 bases, with 6 bases lying between them. Per germline, CDR1 SGHVS and CDR2 FQNEAQ. This CDR3 is 15 amino acids long.

The rearrangement uses TRBV5-1 and TRBJ2-7, with D perhaps matching TRBD2 (5 bases). Germline CDR1 SGHRS, CDR2 YFSETQ. The CDR3 consists of 13 residues. V lost 2 bases, J lost 3 bases, and 9 bases lay in between. The CDR3: CASSFSGIYEQYF. CDR3 DNA sequence: TGCGCCAGCAGCTTTTCGGGAATCTACGAGCAGTACTTC.

CDR3 loop: CASSVGTALTGRAFF. For the CDR3, the DNA is TGTGCCAGCAGCGTAGGCACAGCCCTAACGGGGCGAGCTTTCTTT. The genes are TRBV9 and TRBJ1-1; possible D gene TRBD1, 5 bases. The germline CDR1 and CDR2 sequences are SGDLS and YYNGEE. V dropped 0 bases and J dropped 10 bases, with 19 bases sitting between them. The CDR3 runs 15 residues.

The genes are TRBV18 and TRBJ2-7; perhaps TRBD1 as D (5 bases). V was clipped by 2 bases and J by 9 bases, with 14 bases between them. This CDR3 spans 13 amino acids. The germline V gene has CDR1 KGHSH and CDR2 LQKENI. Here the CDR3 DNA reads TGTGCCAGCTCACCAGGTCAGGGCGCGAGGCAGTACTTC. It specifies CASSPGQGARQYF.

The table lists this clonotype with many counts. The gene calls are TRBV2 and TRBJ2-5; the D gene is possibly TRBD2 (7 bases). Germline V gene lookup returns CDR1 SNHLY and CDR2 FYNNEI. The CDR3 is made up of 15 amino acids. Trimming shortened V by 3 bases and J by 2 bases, and 13 bases separated the two germline ends. The CDR3 loop is CASSERGTTQETQYF. DNA for the CDR3: TGTGCCAGCAGTGAGAGGGGGACTACTCAAGAGACCCAGTACTTC.

This clonotype was seen more than once but under ten times. J is TRBJ1-2 and V is TRBV29-1; maybe TRBD1 (5 bases). Germline assignment: CDR1 SQVTM and CDR2 ANQGSEA. The CDR3 has 14 amino acids. The ends were cut back, 6 bases at V and 0 bases at J, with 14 bases in the middle. CDR3 loop: CSVGGGTANYGYTF. DNA for the CDR3: TGCAGCGTGGGGGGAGGGACCGCTAACTATGGCTACACCTTC.

This clonotype was counted between two and nine times. The chain joins TRBV29-1 to TRBJ2-5, with 13 bases fitting TRBD2. Trimming at V came to 0 bases and at J to 3 bases, leaving 7 bases not matched to a gene. The germline V gene has CDR1 SQVTM and CDR2 ANQGSEA. This CDR3 spans 17 amino acids. The CDR3, as DNA: TGCAGCGTTGAAGATCCGGTAACTAGCGGGGGGGAAGAGACCCAGTACTTC. Protein product: CSVEDPVTSGGEETQYF. Full variable domain (rest looked up from reference TRBV29-1 and TRBJ2-5): SAVISQKPSRDICQRGTSLTIQCQVDSQVTMMFWYRQQPGQSLTLIATANQGSEATYESGFVIDKFPISRPNLTFSTLTVSNMSPEDSSIYLCSVEDPVTSGGEETQYFGPGTRLLVL.

Note on this clonotype: Being one base from a much bigger clone, this may be a read error. The chain combines TRBV19 with TRBJ1-1, with D unresolved. V shed 6 bases and J shed 0 bases, with 11 bases lying between them. The germline CDR1 and CDR2 sequences are LNHDA and SQIVND (reference sequence). This CDR3 has 14 residues. CDR3 sequence: CASSPSTVNTEAFF. The CDR3 DNA follows: TGTGCCAGTAGCCCATCGACGGTGAACACTGAAGCTTTCTTT.

This clonotype was found a few times. The genes are TRBV30 and TRBJ1-2; D unresolved. This CDR3 is built from 13 residues. CDR1 and CDR2 from the germline V gene are GTSNPN and SVGIG (reference sequence). The V and J ends lost 0 bases and 1 base respectively, with 6 bases between them. CDR3 loop: CAWSVVHNYGYTF. CDR3 nucleotides: TGTGCCTGGAGTGTAGTCCATAACTATGGCTACACCTTC.

This clonotype was recorded many times. V usage is TRBV10-3 and J usage is TRBJ1-4; TRBD1 aligns across 8 bases. J was trimmed by 3 bases and V by 8 bases; bases with no gene match: 5. The CDR3 extends over 14 amino acids. Germline-derived CDR1 and CDR2 are ENHRY and SYGVKD. CDR3 residues: CAIHGQGANEKLFF. CDR3 nucleotide sequence: TGTGCCATCCACGGACAGGGAGCTAATGAAAAACTGTTTTTT.

This clonotype was counted many times. The chain has TRBV12-3 or TRBV12-4 and TRBJ2-5, with TRBD1 matching 8 bases. The CDR3 length is 16 residues. With 5 bases clipped from V and 4 bases from J, the junction kept 12 bases outside the gene matches. The CDR3 DNA is TGTGCCAGCAGTCCCATGAACAGGGGGAAAGTAGAGACCCAGTACTTC. This translates into CASSPMNRGKVETQYF.

This chain links TRBV7-2 with TRBJ2-7; 7 nucleotides match TRBD1. In germline, CDR1 is SGHTA, CDR2 FQGNSA. The CDR3 covers 16 residues. V shed 5 bases, J shed 2 bases, and the junction held 12 bases outside the gene matches. Here the CDR3 reads CASSQGTAGQTYEQYF. CDR3 nucleotide sequence: TGTGCCAGCAGCCAAGGGACAGCAGGGCAAACCTACGAGCAGTACTTC.

Ten or more counts support this clonotype. CDR3 residues: CASSEVADTGELFF. Here the CDR3 DNA reads TGCGCCAGCAGCGAGGTGGCGGACACCGGGGAGCTGTTTTTT. This chain uses TRBV5-1 with TRBJ2-2; D gene uncertain. V was pared by 4 bases and J by 3 bases, with 10 bases between. Germline CDR1 is SGHRS and CDR2 is YFSETQ. The CDR3 runs 14 residues.

The chain has TRBV5-1 and TRBJ2-5; a possible D gene is TRBD1 (6 bases). The CDR3 length is 14 residues. CDR1 and CDR2 from the germline V gene are SGHRS and YFSETQ. V lost 3 bases to trimming and J lost 1 base, with 10 bases between them. The CDR3 DNA sequence: TGCGCCAGCAGCTCTAACAGGGTCCAAGAGACCCAGTACTTC. Translation: CASSSNRVQETQYF.

This clonotype was seen only a few times. The rearrangement links TRBV18 to TRBJ1-2; D may be TRBD1 (5 bases). Germline lookup yields CDR1 KGHSH and CDR2 LQKENI. The CDR3 totals 14 residues. V was cut by 3 bases and J by 5 bases, with 13 bases left in between. The DNA for the CDR3 is TGTGCCAGCTCACCCCCGGGACGGATGTATGGCTACACCTTC. The encoded protein is CASSPPGRMYGYTF.

Comments on this clonotype: It may be a read error: a sequence one base away is much more abundant. The chain is built from TRBV27 and TRBJ2-7; 7 bases align to TRBD1. V lost 11 bases and J lost 3; bases outside the gene matches: 10. The CDR3 contains 13 residues. In germline, CDR1 is MNHEY, CDR2 SMNVEV (reference sequence). CDR3 sequence (DNA): TGTGCCGGCGGCCCACAGGGGAACTACGAGCAGTACTTC. Translating it yields CAGGPQGNYEQYF.